One and the same sample provided the 2 T cell receptor beta chains below, sequenced in a study of T cell responses to AZD1222 COVID-19 vaccine. Clones were sequenced by immunoSEQ multiplex PCR, and TCRdb holds only the in-frame ones, with some missing. Of over 120,000 clones listed, around 93% were seen once; the top ten hold roughly 3.6%. The sample was peripheral blood, taken 28 days after the second AZD1222 dose. The receptors here all came from an adult who received the AZD1222 COVID-19 vaccine.

This clone was counted only a few times. The gene calls are TRBV18 and TRBJ2-7, with a possible D match to TRBD1 (5 bases). CDR1 is KGHSH, CDR2 LQKENI, per germline. V was pared by 3 bases and J by 9 bases, with 18 bases between. This CDR3 region has 14 residues. DNA for the CDR3: TGTGCCAGCTCACCCGATCAGGACACCCTTTTGCAGTACTTC. It specifies CASSPDQDTLLQYF.

The chain has TRBV2 and TRBJ1-3; no firm D call. The CDR3 loop spans 14 amino acids. Germline CDR1 is SNHLY and CDR2 is FYNNEI. V was cut by 3 bases and J by 0 bases, with 6 bases left in between. The CDR3 protein is CASSDQSSGNTIYF. For the CDR3, the DNA is TGTGCCAGCAGTGATCAGAGCTCTGGAAACACCATATATTTT.